Each of the 17 T cell receptor beta chains below was sequenced from the same sample in a study of identical twins. TCRdb independently ran MiXCR on the 5' RACE reads; one entry per CDR3 protein. Of approximately 490,000 distinct CDR3 sequences in the sample, approximately 20% are singletons; the top ten hold 0.48%. These same records also appear under a second study, on yellow fever vaccine responses in identical twins.

The material sequenced was CD4+ T cells sorted from blood. These receptor sequences come from a woman under 30 in good health.

V and J are TRBV2 and TRBJ2-4; D is unclear. CDR1 and CDR2 (germline): SNHLY, FYNNEI. V lost 0 bases and J lost 3, with 12 bases in between. The CDR3 runs to 16 residues. The CDR3 coding sequence is TGTGCCAGCAGTGAAGCGGGCGGCATCGGCAAAAACATTCAGTACTTC. It codes for CASSEAGGIGKNIQYF.

This clonotype was counted only a few times. CDR3 residues: CATSRGKGVSEQFF. DNA for the CDR3: TGTGCCACCAGCAGAGGTAAAGGGGTTAGTGAGCAGTTCTTC. The chain employs TRBV15 and TRBJ2-1; maybe TRBD1 (5 bases). CDR1 LNHNV and CDR2 YYDKDF come from the germline V gene (reference sequence). The CDR3 has 14 amino acids. Trimming took off 1 base at V and 9 bases at J, with 13 bases between the two ends.

The chain is built from TRBV6-1 and TRBJ2-3; D may be TRBD2 (5 bases). Germline lookup yields CDR1 MNHNS and CDR2 SASEGT. Trimming took 8 bases from V and 2 from J, leaving 11 bases between them. The CDR3 runs 13 residues. The CDR3 sequence: CASSDFYTDTQYF. In DNA, the CDR3 is TGTGCCAGCTCGGACTTCTACACAGATACGCAGTATTTT.

The J gene is TRBJ2-1, the V gene TRBV25-1; D might be TRBD2 (5 bases). Between the trimmed V and J ends, which lost 0 bases and 10 bases, there was a span of 13 bases. The CDR3 length is 14 residues. The V gene's germline CDR1 is MGHDK and CDR2 SYGVNS. CDR3 DNA sequence: TGTGCCAGCAGTGAATACCCTATATCGGGGGAGCAGTTCTTC. It translates to CASSEYPISGEQFF.

This clonotype was counted a few times. This chain connects TRBV5-1 to TRBJ2-5; 8 bases align to TRBD1. Germline CDR1 and CDR2: SGHRS and YFSETQ. The V segment lost 4 bases and the J segment 4 bases; nucleotides outside the gene matches: 3. This CDR3 is built from 13 residues. The CDR3 DNA reads as TGCGCCAGCAGCGAAGACAGGGGAGAGACCCAGTACTTC. Amino acids: CASSEDRGETQYF.

The chain is built from TRBV6-1 and TRBJ2-7; 10 nucleotides align to TRBD2. The CDR3 runs 16 residues. Germline V gives CDR1 MNHNS, CDR2 SASEGT. V gave up 11 bases and J gave up 3 bases; unmatched junction bases: 16. CDR3 residues: CAATRAGGGGFYEQYF. In DNA, the CDR3 is TGTGCCGCCACCCGAGCGGGAGGGGGGGGCTTCTACGAGCAGTACTTC.

Ten or more counts support this clonotype. The V gene is TRBV24-1, the J gene TRBJ2-1; D unclear. Trimming took off 7 bases at V and 4 bases at J, with 4 bases between the two ends. The CDR3 runs to 11 residues. CDR1 and CDR2 (germline): KGHDR, SFDVKD. In DNA, the CDR3 is TGTGCCACCAGCGCGTACAATGAGCAGTTCTTC. Encoded protein: CATSAYNEQFF.

This sequence joins TRBV20-1 and TRBJ2-7; possibly TRBD1 for D (6 bases). There are 13 residues in the CDR3. Trimming pared 3 bases from V and 4 bases from J, leaving 13 bases between. Germline V gene lookup returns CDR1 DFQATT and CDR2 SNEGSKA (reference sequence). CDR3 bases: TGCAGTGCTAGGGAGACAGGAGAATACGAGCAGTACGTC. Translation: CSARETGEYEQYV.

The gene calls are TRBV2 and TRBJ2-5; D uncertain. V was pared by 9 bases and J by 1 base, with 21 bases between. CDR1 and CDR2 from the germline V gene are SNHLY and FYNNEI. CDR3 size: 16 residues. The CDR3 nucleotides are TGTGCCAGGGGTTATTATCTCCCGATACTCCAAGAGACCCAGTACTTC. It encodes CARGYYLPILQETQYF. The full variable domain, rest sourced from reference TRBV2 and TRBJ2-5, is EPEVTQTPSHQVTQMGQEVILRCVPISNHLYFYWYRQILGQKVEFLVSFYNNEISEKSEIFDDQFSVERPDGSNFTLKIRSTKLEDSAMYFCARGYYLPILQETQYFGPGTRLLVL.

This clonotype was counted between two and nine times. The chain uses TRBV10-3 and TRBJ2-7; maybe TRBD2 (6 bases). The V gene's germline CDR1 is ENHRY and CDR2 SYGVKD. This CDR3 contains 13 residues. The V and J ends lost 3 bases and 3 bases respectively, with 9 bases between them. CDR3: CAISDGGGYEQYF. The CDR3 DNA is TGTGCCATCAGTGATGGGGGAGGCTACGAGCAGTACTTC.

This clonotype was counted a few times. The rearrangement links TRBV10-3 to TRBJ2-1, with 8 nucleotides matching TRBD1. In germline, CDR1 is ENHRY, CDR2 SYGVKD. The V gene end was trimmed by 2 bases and the J gene end by 6 bases; junction bases not matched to a gene: 3. This CDR3 comprises 14 residues. The chain's CDR3 is CAISEGQGLNEQFF. The DNA for the CDR3 is TGTGCCATCAGTGAGGGACAGGGCCTCAATGAGCAGTTCTTC.

This clonotype was observed at least ten times. The chain links TRBV29-1 to TRBJ2-1; 9 nucleotides align to TRBD2. The CDR3 runs to 14 residues. Germline lookup yields CDR1 SQVTM and CDR2 ANQGSEA. The junction had 12 bases not matched to a gene; V was cut back by 6 bases and J by 9 bases. The CDR3 region is CSVPAGGPNPEQFF. The CDR3 coding sequence is TGCAGCGTGCCTGCGGGAGGGCCAAATCCTGAGCAGTTCTTC.

This chain connects TRBV29-1 to TRBJ2-3; D gene uncertain. This CDR3 spans 13 amino acids. Per the germline V gene, CDR1 is SQVTM and CDR2 is ANQGSEA. Trimming shortened V by 4 bases and J by 2 bases, and 10 bases separated the two germline ends. This CDR3 reads CSVVGQSTDTQYF. The CDR3 nucleotides read TGCAGCGTTGTTGGGCAGTCCACAGATACGCAGTATTTT.

The chain carries TRBV10-3 and TRBJ1-2; D gene unclear. The CDR3 spans 15 residues. With 7 bases removed from V and 0 bases from J, the gap between germline ends came to 15 bases. Germline CDR1 and CDR2: ENHRY and SYGVKD. For the CDR3, the DNA is TGTGCCATCACCCAGGCAGTTCTCACTAACTATGGCTACACCTTC. Amino acid sequence: CAITQAVLTNYGYTF.

This chain links TRBV7-9 with TRBJ2-1; D perhaps matches TRBD2 (5 bases). The CDR3 has 14 residues. V was pared by 5 bases and J by 3 bases, with 11 bases between. Germline assignment: CDR1 SEHNR and CDR2 FQNEAQ (reference sequence). CDR3 DNA: TGTGCCAGCAGCCTAGACGGGGTCTACAATGAGCAGTTCTTC. Protein sequence: CASSLDGVYNEQFF.

The chain couples TRBV10-3 to TRBJ2-7; D unclear. Trimming shortened V by 3 bases and J by 3 bases, and 12 bases separated the two germline ends. The CDR3 loop spans 14 amino acids. Germline CDR1 reads ENHRY; CDR2 reads SYGVKD. CDR3 sequence reads: CAISDRTLGYEQYV. The DNA of the CDR3 is TGTGCCATCAGTGACCGAACCCTAGGCTACGAGCAGTACGTC.

This rearrangement joins TRBV3-1 to TRBJ2-5, with D unresolved. Trimming took off 1 base at V and 1 base at J, with 10 bases between the two ends. In germline, CDR1 is LGHDT, CDR2 YNNKEL (reference sequence). The CDR3 has 15 residues. The CDR3 nucleotides are TGTGCCAGCAGCCAAGGCGCACTAACCCAAGAGACCCAGTACTTC. Protein product: CASSQGALTQETQYF.